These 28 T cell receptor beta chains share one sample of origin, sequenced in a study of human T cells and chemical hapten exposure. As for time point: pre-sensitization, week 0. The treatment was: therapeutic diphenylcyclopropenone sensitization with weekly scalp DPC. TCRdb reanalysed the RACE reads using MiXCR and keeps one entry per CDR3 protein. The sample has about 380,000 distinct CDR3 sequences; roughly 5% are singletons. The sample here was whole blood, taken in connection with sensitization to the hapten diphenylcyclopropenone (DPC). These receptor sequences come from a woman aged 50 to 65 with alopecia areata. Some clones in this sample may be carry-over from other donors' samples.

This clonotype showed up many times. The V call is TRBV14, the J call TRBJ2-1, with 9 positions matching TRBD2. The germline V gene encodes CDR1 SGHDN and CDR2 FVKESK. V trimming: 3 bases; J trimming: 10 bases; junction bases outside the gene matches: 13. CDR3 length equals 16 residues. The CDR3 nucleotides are TGTGCCAGCAGCCACCCGGGCGATAGCGGGAGAAGGGAGCAGTTCTTC. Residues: CASSHPGDSGRREQFF.

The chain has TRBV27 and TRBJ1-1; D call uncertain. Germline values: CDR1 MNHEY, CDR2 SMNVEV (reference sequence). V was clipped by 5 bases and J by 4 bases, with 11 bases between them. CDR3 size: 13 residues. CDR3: CASSIRTGTEAFF. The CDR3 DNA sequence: TGTGCCAGCAGTATCCGGACCGGCACTGAAGCTTTCTTT.

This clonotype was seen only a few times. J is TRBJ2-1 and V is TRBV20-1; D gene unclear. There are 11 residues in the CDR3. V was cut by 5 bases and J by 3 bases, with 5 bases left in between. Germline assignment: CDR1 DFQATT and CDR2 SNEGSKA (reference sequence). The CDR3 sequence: CSAFSYNEQFF. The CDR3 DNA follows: TGCAGTGCTTTCAGCTACAATGAGCAGTTCTTC.

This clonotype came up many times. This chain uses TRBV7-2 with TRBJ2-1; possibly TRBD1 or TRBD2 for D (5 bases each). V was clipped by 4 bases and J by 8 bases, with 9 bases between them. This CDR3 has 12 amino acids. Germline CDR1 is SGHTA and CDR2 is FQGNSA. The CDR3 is CASSWGRDEQFF. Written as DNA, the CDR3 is TGTGCCAGCAGCTGGGGACGGGATGAGCAGTTCTTC.

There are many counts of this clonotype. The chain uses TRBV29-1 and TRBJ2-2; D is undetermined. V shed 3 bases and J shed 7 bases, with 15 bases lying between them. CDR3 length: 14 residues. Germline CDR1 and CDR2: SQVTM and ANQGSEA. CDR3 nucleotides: TGCAGCGTTGAGACGACACCGGCACACGGGGAGCTGTTTTTT. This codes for CSVETTPAHGELFF.

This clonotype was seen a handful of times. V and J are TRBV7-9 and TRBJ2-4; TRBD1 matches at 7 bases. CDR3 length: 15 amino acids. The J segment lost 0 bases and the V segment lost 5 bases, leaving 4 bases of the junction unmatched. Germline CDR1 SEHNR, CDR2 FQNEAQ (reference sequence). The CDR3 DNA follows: TGTGCCAGCAGCGGACAGGTTCTAGCCAAAAACATTCAGTACTTC. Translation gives CASSGQVLAKNIQYF.

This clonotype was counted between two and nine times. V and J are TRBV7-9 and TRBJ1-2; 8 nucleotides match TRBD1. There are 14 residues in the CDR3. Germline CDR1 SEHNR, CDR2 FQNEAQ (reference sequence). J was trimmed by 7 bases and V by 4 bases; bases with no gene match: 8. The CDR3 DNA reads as TGTGCCAGCAGCTCCCAGGGGGCGGTACGTGGCTACACCTTC. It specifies CASSSQGAVRGYTF.

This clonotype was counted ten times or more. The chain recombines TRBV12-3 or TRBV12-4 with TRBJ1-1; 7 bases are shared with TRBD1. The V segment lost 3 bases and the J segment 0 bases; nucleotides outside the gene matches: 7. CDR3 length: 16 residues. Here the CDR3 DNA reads TGTGCCAGCAGTTTTCCTGCCGGGACAGTGAACACTGAAGCTTTCTTT. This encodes CASSFPAGTVNTEAFF.

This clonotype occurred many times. In DNA form, the CDR3 reads TGTGCCAGCAGTGAAGCTACAGGGGGCCCCCTAGACTACACCTTC. Translated: CASSEATGGPLDYTF. The rearrangement uses TRBV6-1 and TRBJ1-2; TRBD1 matches at 9 bases. Looked up from germline, CDR1 is MNHNS and CDR2 is SASEGT. Trimming cost V 0 bases and J 10 bases; bases outside gene matches: 9. CDR3 size: 15 residues.

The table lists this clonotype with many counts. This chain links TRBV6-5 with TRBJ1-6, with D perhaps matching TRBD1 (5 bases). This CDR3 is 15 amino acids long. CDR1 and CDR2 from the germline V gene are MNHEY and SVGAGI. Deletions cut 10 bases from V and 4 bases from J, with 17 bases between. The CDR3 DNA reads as TGTGCCACGCAAATGGGGGTTGGATATAATTCACCCCTCCACTTT. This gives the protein CATQMGVGYNSPLHF.

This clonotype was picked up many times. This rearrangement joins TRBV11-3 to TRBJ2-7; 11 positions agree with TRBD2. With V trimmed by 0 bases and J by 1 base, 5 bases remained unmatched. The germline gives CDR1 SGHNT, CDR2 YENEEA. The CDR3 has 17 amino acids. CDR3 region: CASSLDGLAGGSYEQYF. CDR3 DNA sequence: TGTGCCAGCAGCTTAGATGGGCTAGCGGGGGGTTCCTACGAGCAGTACTTC.

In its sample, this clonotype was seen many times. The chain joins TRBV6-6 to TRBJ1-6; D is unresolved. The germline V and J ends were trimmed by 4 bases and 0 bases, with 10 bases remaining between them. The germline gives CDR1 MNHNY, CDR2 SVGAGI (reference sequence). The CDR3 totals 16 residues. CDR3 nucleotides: TGTGCCAGCAGTTTGCAACCGAGCTCCTATAATTCACCCCTCCACTTT. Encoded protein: CASSLQPSSYNSPLHF.

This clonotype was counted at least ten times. As DNA, the CDR3 is TGTGCCAGTAGTATCTGGGCGGGACGGTCGAACACTGAAGCTTTCTTT. Translation gives CASSIWAGRSNTEAFF. This chain uses TRBV19 with TRBJ1-1, with TRBD1 as a possible D gene (5 bases). This CDR3 is 16 amino acids long. Germline loops: CDR1 LNHDA, CDR2 SQIVND (reference sequence). V lost 3 bases to trimming and J lost 1 base, with 15 bases between them.

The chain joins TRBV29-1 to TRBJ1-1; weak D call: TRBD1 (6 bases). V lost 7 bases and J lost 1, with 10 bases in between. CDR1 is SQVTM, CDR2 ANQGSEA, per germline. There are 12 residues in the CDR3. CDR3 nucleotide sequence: TGCAGCGGCGCGACAGGGAACACTGAAGCTTTCTTT. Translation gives CSGATGNTEAFF.

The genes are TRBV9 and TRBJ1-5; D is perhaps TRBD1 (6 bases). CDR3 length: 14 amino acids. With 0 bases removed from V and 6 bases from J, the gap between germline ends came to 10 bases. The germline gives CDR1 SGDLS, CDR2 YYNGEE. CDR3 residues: CASSVGGRGQPQHF. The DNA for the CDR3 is TGTGCCAGCAGCGTAGGGGGCAGGGGTCAGCCCCAGCATTTT.

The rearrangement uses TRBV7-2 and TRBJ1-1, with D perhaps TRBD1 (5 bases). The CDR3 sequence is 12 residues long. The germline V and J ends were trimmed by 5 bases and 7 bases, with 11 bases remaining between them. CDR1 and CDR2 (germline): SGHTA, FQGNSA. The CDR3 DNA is TGTGCCAGCAGCGTCAGACAGAATGAAGCTTTCTTT. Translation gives CASSVRQNEAFF.

CDR3: CASRGQGREANEKLFF. The CDR3 DNA reads as TGTGCCAGCAGAGGACAGGGTAGGGAGGCTAATGAAAAACTGTTTTTT. The V call is TRBV28, the J call TRBJ1-4, with 8 bases identical to TRBD1. From germline, CDR1 is MDHEN and CDR2 SYDVKM. The junction had 9 bases not matched to a gene; V was cut back by 6 bases and J by 3 bases. The CDR3 runs 16 residues.

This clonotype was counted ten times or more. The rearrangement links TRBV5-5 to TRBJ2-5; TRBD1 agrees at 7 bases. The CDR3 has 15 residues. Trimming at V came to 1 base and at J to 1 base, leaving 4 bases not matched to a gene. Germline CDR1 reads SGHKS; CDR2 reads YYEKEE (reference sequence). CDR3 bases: TGTGCCAGCAGCTTGAGCCGGACAGGCCAAGAGACCCAGTACTTC. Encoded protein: CASSLSRTGQETQYF.

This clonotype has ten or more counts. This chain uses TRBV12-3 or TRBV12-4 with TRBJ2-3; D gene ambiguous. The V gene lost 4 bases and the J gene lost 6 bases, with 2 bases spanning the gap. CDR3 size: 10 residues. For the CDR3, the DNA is TGTGCCAGCAGTTCCGATACGCAGTATTTT. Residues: CASSSDTQYF.

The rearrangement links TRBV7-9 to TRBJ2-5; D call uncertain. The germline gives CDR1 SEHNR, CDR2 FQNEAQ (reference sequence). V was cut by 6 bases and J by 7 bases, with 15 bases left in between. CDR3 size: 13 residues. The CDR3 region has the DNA TGTGCCAGCAGTGACCGGTCCCCGGGGACCCAGTACTTC. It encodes CASSDRSPGTQYF.

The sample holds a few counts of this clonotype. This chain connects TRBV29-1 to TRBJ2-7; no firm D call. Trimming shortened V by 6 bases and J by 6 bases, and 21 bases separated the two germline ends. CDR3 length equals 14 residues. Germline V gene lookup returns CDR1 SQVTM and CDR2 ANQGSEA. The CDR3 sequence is CSVPKATLPGEQYF. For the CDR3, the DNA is TGCAGCGTACCTAAGGCCACCTTGCCTGGCGAGCAGTACTTC.

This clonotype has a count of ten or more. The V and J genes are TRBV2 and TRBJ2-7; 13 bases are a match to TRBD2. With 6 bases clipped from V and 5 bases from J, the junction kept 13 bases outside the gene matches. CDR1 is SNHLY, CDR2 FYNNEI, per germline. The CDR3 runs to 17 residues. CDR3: CASSRSLLAGGLNEQYF. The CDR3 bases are TGTGCCAGCAGCAGAAGCCTACTAGCGGGGGGGCTCAACGAGCAGTACTTC.

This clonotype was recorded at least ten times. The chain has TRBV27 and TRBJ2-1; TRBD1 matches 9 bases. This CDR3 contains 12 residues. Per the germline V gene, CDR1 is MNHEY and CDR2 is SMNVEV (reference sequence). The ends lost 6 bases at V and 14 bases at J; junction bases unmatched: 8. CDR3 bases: TGTGCCAGCAGCCAGGGACAGGGTCGGAAGTTCTTC. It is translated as CASSQGQGRKFF.

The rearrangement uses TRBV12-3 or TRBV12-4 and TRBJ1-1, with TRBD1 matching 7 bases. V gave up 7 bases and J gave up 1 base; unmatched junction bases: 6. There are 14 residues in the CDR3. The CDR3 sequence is CASTTTGPNTEAFF. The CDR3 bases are TGTGCCAGCACCACGACAGGGCCGAACACTGAAGCTTTCTTT.

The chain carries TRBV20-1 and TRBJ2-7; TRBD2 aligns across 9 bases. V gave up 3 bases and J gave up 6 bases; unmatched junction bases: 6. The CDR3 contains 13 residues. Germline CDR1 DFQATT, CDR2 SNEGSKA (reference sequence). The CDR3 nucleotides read TGCAGTGCTAGGATAGCGGGAGACTCCGAGCAGTACTTC. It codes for CSARIAGDSEQYF.

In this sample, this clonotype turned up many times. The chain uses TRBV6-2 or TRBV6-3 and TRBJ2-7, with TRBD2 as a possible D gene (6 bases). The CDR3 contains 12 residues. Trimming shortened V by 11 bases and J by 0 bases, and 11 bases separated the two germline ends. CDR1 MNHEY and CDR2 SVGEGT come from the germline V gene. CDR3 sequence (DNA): TGTGCCGGCGGGGAAAGCTCCTACGAGCAGTACTTC. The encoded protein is CAGGESSYEQYF.

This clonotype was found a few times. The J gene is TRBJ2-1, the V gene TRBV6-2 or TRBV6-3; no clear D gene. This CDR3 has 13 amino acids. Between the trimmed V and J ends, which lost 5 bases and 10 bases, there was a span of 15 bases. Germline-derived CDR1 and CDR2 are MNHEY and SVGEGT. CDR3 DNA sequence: TGTGCCAGCAGTCCTCCTCGCGCAGGAGAGCAGTTCTTC. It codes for CASSPPRAGEQFF.

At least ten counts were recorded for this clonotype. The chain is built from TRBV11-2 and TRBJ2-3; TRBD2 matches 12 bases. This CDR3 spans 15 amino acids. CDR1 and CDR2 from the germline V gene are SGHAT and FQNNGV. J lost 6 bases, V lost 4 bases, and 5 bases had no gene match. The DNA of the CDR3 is TGTGCCAGCAGCTGGACTAGCGGGGCTTGGGATACGCAGTATTTT. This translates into CASSWTSGAWDTQYF.